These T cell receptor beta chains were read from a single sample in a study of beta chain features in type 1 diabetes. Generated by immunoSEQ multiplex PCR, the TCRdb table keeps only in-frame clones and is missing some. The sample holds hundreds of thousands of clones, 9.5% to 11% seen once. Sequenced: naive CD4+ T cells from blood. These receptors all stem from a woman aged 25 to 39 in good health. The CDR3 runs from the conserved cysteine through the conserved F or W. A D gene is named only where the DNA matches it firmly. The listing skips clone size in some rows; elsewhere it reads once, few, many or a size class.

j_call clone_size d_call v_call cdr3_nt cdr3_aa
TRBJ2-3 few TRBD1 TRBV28 TGTGCCAGCAGGGGACAGGGCACAGATACGCAGTATTTT CASRGQGTDTQYF
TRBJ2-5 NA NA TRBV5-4 TGTGCCAGCAGCTTGGCCGCTAAAGAGACCCAGTACTTC CASSLAAKETQYF
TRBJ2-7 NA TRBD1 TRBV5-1 TGCGCCAGCAGCTTGGAAGGACAGGGCCCTCACGAGCAGTACTTC CASSLEGQGPHEQYF
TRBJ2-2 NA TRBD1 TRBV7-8 TGTGCCAGCAGCAACCGGGACAGGGTTCCCACCGGGGAGCTGTTTTTT CASSNRDRVPTGELFF
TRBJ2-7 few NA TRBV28 TGTGCCAGCAGCCGATTCGATGCAGGGGCGACCTACGAGCAGTACTTC CASSRFDAGATYEQYF
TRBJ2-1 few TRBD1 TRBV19 TGTGCCAGCCAAGACAGGGCAGGTTACAATGAGCAGTTCTTC CASQDRAGYNEQFF
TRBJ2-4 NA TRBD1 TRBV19 TGTGCCAGTACCACCGCGACAGGGAGAAACATTCAGTACTTC CASTTATGRNIQYF
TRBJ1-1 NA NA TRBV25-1 TGTGCCAGCAGTGACCCGAGGATGAACACTGAAGCTTTCTTT CASSDPRMNTEAFF
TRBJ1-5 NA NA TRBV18 TGTGCCAGCTCACCCTCCGCGGATAGCAATCAGCCCCAGCATTTT CASSPSADSNQPQHF
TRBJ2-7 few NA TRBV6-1 TGTGCCAGCAGTGCACAGGATACCTACGAGCAGTACTTC CASSAQDTYEQYF
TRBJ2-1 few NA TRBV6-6 TGTGCCAGCAGCCTACCTCAGACTAGTCCAGGGCGGTTCTTC CASSLPQTSPGRFF
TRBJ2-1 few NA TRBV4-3 TGCGCCAGCAGCCGATCTAGCTACAATGAGCAGTTCTTC CASSRSSYNEQFF
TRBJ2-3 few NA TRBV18 TGTGCCAGCTCACCAGGAAACGGAGGCACAGATACGCAGTATTTT CASSPGNGGTDTQYF
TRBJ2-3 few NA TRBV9 TGTGCCAGCAGCGAGGACAAAGATACGCAGTATTTT CASSEDKDTQYF
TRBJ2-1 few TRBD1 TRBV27 TGTGCCAGCAGCCGAATAAGGACAGGGGGCAATGAGCAGTTCTTC CASSRIRTGGNEQFF
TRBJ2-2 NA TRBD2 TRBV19 TGTGCCAGTAGTAAACTAGCGGGCAACACCGGGGAGCTGTTTTTT CASSKLAGNTGELFF
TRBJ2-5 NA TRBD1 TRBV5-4 TGTGCCAGCAGCTTACAGGGGAGCGAGGAGACCCAGTACTTC CASSLQGSEETQYF
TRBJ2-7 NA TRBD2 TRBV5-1 TGCGCCAGCACGGATAGCGGGAGGGGAACCTACGAGCAGTACTTC CASTDSGRGTYEQYF
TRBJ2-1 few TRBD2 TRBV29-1 TGCAGCGTTGGGCTGGGACTAGCGGGCCATGAGCAGTTCTTC CSVGLGLAGHEQFF
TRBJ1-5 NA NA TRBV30 TGTGCCTGGGGGGCCCAAATCAATCAGCCCCAGCATTTT CAWGAQINQPQHF
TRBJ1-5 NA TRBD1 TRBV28 TGTGCCAGCAGTCCCCCCACAGGGGGCAATCAGCCCCAGCATTTT CASSPPTGGNQPQHF
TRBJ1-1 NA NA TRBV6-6 TGTGCCTACGGCAGCGTCACTGAAGCTTTCTTT CAYGSVTEAFF
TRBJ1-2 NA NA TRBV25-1 TGTGCCAGCAGTGATCCTGACACTGGCTACACCTTC CASSDPDTGYTF
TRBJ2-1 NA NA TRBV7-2 TGTGCCAGCAGCTTAGTTGACAGTCCCAATGAGCAGTTCTTC CASSLVDSPNEQFF